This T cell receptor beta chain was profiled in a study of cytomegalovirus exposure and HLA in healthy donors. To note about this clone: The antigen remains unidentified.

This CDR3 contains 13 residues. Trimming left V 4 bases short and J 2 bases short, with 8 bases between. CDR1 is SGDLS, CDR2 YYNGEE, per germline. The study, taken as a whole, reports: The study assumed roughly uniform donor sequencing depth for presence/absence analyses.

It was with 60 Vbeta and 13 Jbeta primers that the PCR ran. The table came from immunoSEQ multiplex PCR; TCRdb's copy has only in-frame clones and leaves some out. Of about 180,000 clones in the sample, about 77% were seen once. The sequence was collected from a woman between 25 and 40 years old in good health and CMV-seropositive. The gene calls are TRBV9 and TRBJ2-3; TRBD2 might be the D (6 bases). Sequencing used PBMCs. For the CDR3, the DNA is TGTGCCAGCAGCAGCGGGTACACAGATACGCAGTATTTT. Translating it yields CASSSGYTDTQYF.